The entry below describes one T cell receptor (beta chain). Its antigen is unknown. This specimen belongs to a study of shared clonotypes between healthy human individuals. Study information: The study used three CD4 naive, three CD4 memory, two CD8 naive and one CD8 memory plate per donor.

Only CD45RO-negative cells positively selected for CCR7 counted as naive CD8 cells, so terminally differentiated effector memory CD45RA+ cells were excluded. Generated by immunoSEQ multiplex PCR, the TCRdb table keeps only in-frame clones and is missing some. The data hold about 2.1 million clones, with approximately 94% observed a single time. Whole-study results and caveats: Rarefaction revealed incomplete sorted-subset sequencing despite large depth.

CDR1 is SGDLS and CDR2 is YYNGEE in the germline V gene. The CDR3 has 15 residues. V trimming: 0 bases; J trimming: 7 bases; junction bases outside the gene matches: 7. The V call is TRBV9, the J call TRBJ2-1; 7 positions match TRBD2. The sequenced sample consisted of naive CD8+ T cells from PBMCs. The clonotype originates from a man between 18 and 35 years old in good health. Some clones in this sample may be carry-over from other donors' samples. DNA of the CDR3: TGTGCCAGCAGCGTAGGCGGGAGCTTGAGAAATGAGCAGTTCTTC. This encodes CASSVGGSLRNEQFF.